The 22 T cell receptor beta chains below come from one sample, sequenced in a study of graft-versus-host responses after intestinal transplantation. The antigens these receptors bind are not known. Sequencing used immunoSEQ multiplex PCR; TCRdb keeps in-frame clones, though not all of them. The table records around 36,000 clones, over 90% of them present only once. Sequencing used unstimulated CD8+ T cells sorted from spleen or lymph node cells, obtained before transplant. These receptor sequences come from a human donor who was the organ donor for an intestinal transplant.

This chain connects TRBV7-8 to TRBJ2-7; D possibly corresponds to TRBD2 (6 bases). The V end was cut by 7 bases, the J end by 0 bases, with 13 bases between. The CDR3 spans 14 residues. In germline, CDR1 is SGHVS, CDR2 FQNEAQ. CDR3 sequence: CASNGGINSYEQYF. The CDR3, as DNA: TGTGCCAGCAATGGGGGGATAAACTCCTACGAGCAGTACTTC.

This clone has only one observation. The chain is built from TRBV2 and TRBJ2-1; 11 bases map to TRBD2. CDR3 length equals 15 residues. Germline CDR1 SNHLY, CDR2 FYNNEI. The V and J ends lost 5 bases and 2 bases, in that order; junction bases with no gene match: 2. The CDR3 protein is CASSTSGGTYNEQFF. CDR3 coding DNA: TGTGCCAGCAGTACTAGCGGGGGCACCTACAATGAGCAGTTCTTC.

The chain employs TRBV5-6 and TRBJ1-1, with D possibly matching TRBD1 (6 bases). The CDR3 has 17 residues. Germline lookup yields CDR1 SGHDT and CDR2 YYEEEE. V was shortened by 0 bases and J by 3 bases, with 18 bases between the two germline ends. The CDR3 is CASSLDSFGGRDTEAFF. CDR3 in DNA: TGTGCCAGCAGCTTGGACTCGTTTGGGGGGCGGGACACTGAAGCTTTCTTT.

This chain connects TRBV11-3 to TRBJ1-4, with 8 bases aligning to TRBD1. The CDR3 covers 16 residues. Germline V lookup: CDR1 SGHNT, CDR2 YENEEA. With V trimmed by 5 bases and J by 13 bases, 18 bases remained unmatched. CDR3 sequence reads: CASSVTRATGAPVLFF. The CDR3 DNA sequence: TGTGCCAGCAGCGTAACTCGGGCGACAGGGGCGCCAGTACTGTTTTTT.

The rearrangement joins TRBV7-8 to TRBJ2-3, with TRBD2 matching 16 bases. Germline CDR1 is SGHVS and CDR2 is FQNEAQ. The length of the CDR3 is 17 residues. V lost 7 bases and J lost 5; bases outside the gene matches: 9. Written as DNA, the CDR3 is TGTGCCAGCACCCCAGGGACTAGCGGGGGGGTGGTAGATACGCAGTATTTT. It encodes CASTPGTSGGVVDTQYF.

The chain carries TRBV5-5 and TRBJ2-4, with TRBD2 matching over 10 bases. Per the germline V gene, CDR1 is SGHKS and CDR2 is YYEKEE (reference sequence). V shed 4 bases and J 8 bases; nucleotides not matched to a gene: 9. The CDR3 consists of 15 residues. The CDR3 spells CASSGTSVLGDIQYF. As DNA, the CDR3 is TGTGCCAGCAGCGGGACTAGCGTCCTGGGGGACATTCAGTACTTC. Full variable domain (rest looked up from reference TRBV5-5 and TRBJ2-4): DAGVTQSPTHLIKTRGQQVTLRCSPISGHKSVSWYQQVLGQGPQFIFQYYEKEERGRGNFPDRFSARQFPNYSSELNVNALLLGDSALYLCASSGTSVLGDIQYFGAGTRLSVL.

This clone was counted once. This chain connects TRBV21-1 to TRBJ2-3; the table's D call, TRBD2, has no DNA check behind it. TRBV21-1 is a pseudogene. The CDR3 extends over 16 amino acids. The CDR3 nucleotides read TGTGCCAGCAGCAAAGGGCGGGGACGGGTCACAGATACGCAGTATTTT. It yields the protein CASSKGRGRVTDTQYF.

This sequence joins TRBV5-1 and TRBJ2-5; 9 bases match TRBD2. The J segment lost 5 bases and the V segment lost 1 base, leaving 3 bases of the junction unmatched. CDR1 is SGHRS and CDR2 is YFSETQ in the germline V gene. The CDR3 totals 14 residues. The CDR3 here is CASSLYAGGETQYF. In DNA form, the CDR3 reads TGCGCCAGCAGCTTGTACGCGGGGGGGGAGACCCAGTACTTC.

The chain employs TRBV6-4 and TRBJ2-1; D remains unclear. The germline V gene has CDR1 MRHNA and CDR2 SNTAGT. Trimming left V 0 bases short and J 1 base short, with 10 bases between. This CDR3 is 16 amino acids long. The CDR3 spells CASSDSPRPSYNEQFF. The CDR3 coding sequence is TGTGCCAGCAGTGACTCACCTCGCCCATCCTACAATGAGCAGTTCTTC.

The sample holds one count of this clone. The rearrangement links TRBV6-6 to TRBJ1-1; no reliable D call. The germline V gene has CDR1 MNHNY and CDR2 SVGAGI (reference sequence). The CDR3 has 15 residues. Deletions cut 2 bases from V and 4 bases from J, with 14 bases between. CDR3 in amino acids: CASSYAYGRITEAFF. Here the CDR3 DNA reads TGTGCCAGCAGTTACGCGTACGGCAGGATCACTGAAGCTTTCTTT.

The J gene is TRBJ2-1, the V gene TRBV4-3; TRBD2 might be the D (5 bases). CDR1 and CDR2 (germline): LGHNA, YSLEER. The CDR3 is 16 amino acids. V lost 0 bases, J lost 4 bases, and 13 bases lay in between. The DNA for the CDR3 is TGCGCCAGCAGCCAAGATGGTACGGGGTCGTACAATGAGCAGTTCTTC. It codes for CASSQDGTGSYNEQFF.

The rearrangement links TRBV28 to TRBJ2-5; the match to TRBD1 covers 7 bases. The end of the DNA aligns better with TRBJ2-7, so the J call may be wrong. The CDR3 length is 15 residues. Germline values: CDR1 MDHEN, CDR2 SYDVKM. CDR3 in DNA: TGTGCCAGCAGTTTAGGCGGACAGGATTTCTACGAGCAGTACTTC. Its translation is CASSLGGQDFYEQYF.

The chain is built from TRBV27 and TRBJ1-2; D not certain. CDR1 is MNHEY and CDR2 is SMNVEV in the germline V gene (reference sequence). There are 13 residues in the CDR3. V was clipped by 4 bases and J by 3 bases, with 9 bases between them. The CDR3 nucleotides are TGTGCCAGCAGTTCCCAGGAACACTATGGCTACACCTTC. It translates to CASSSQEHYGYTF.

This sequence joins TRBV29-1 and TRBJ1-1; D remains unclear. Germline loops: CDR1 SQVTM, CDR2 ANQGSEA. Trimming removed 2 bases at V and 1 base at J, with 14 bases between. CDR3 length equals 15 residues. Here the CDR3 DNA reads TGCAGCGTTGAAAGCGGCACGTCGCCGAACACTGAAGCTTTCTTT. Its translation: CSVESGTSPNTEAFF. Full variable domain (missing parts from reference TRBV29-1 and TRBJ1-1): SAVISQKPSRDICQRGTSLTIQCQVDSQVTMMFWYRQQPGQSLTLIATANQGSEATYESGFVIDKFPISRPNLTFSTLTVSNMSPEDSSIYLCSVESGTSPNTEAFFGQGTRLTVV.

The chain recombines TRBV7-3 with TRBJ2-5, with D possibly being TRBD2 (7 bases). Trimming cost V 2 bases and J 5 bases, with 15 bases left between them. The length of the CDR3 is 15 residues. CDR1 SGHTA and CDR2 FQGTGA come from the germline V gene. CDR3: CASSLSAGEGETQYF. CDR3 DNA sequence: TGTGCCAGCAGCTTATCTGCAGGGGAGGGGGAGACCCAGTACTTC. The variable domain in full, completed from reference TRBV7-3 and TRBJ2-5, reads GAGVSQTPSNKVTEKGKYVELRCDPISGHTALYWYRQSLGQGPEFLIYFQGTGAADDSGLPNDRFFAVRPEGSVSTLKIQRTERGDSAVYLCASSLSAGEGETQYFGPGTRLLVL.

As concerns this clone: Additional DNA sequences in this sample encode the identical CDR3. This rearrangement joins TRBV30 to TRBJ1-1; D call uncertain. The CDR3 length is 12 residues. V shed 0 bases and J shed 5 bases, with 7 bases lying between them. The germline V gene encodes CDR1 GTSNPN and CDR2 SVGIG (reference sequence). CDR3 sequence: CAWSVLGTEAFF. In DNA form, the CDR3 reads TGTGCCTGGAGTGTTTTGGGAACTGAAGCTTTCTTT.

This clone was detected once. The V gene is TRBV6-5, the J gene TRBJ1-2, with 8 positions matching TRBD1. From germline, CDR1 is MNHEY and CDR2 SVGAGI. The V and J ends lost 4 bases and 5 bases, in that order; junction bases with no gene match: 6. This CDR3 spans 14 amino acids. The CDR3, as DNA: TGTGCCAGCAGTTTCCAGACAGGGGCGTATGGCTACACCTTC. It is translated as CASSFQTGAYGYTF.

The gene calls are TRBV6-1 and TRBJ2-2; 8 bases match TRBD2. Per the germline V gene, CDR1 is MNHNS and CDR2 is SASEGT. This CDR3 has 13 amino acids. The V and J ends lost 6 bases and 5 bases, in that order; junction bases with no gene match: 2. The CDR3 sequence: CASRGLDTGELFF. The CDR3 DNA reads TGTGCCAGCAGGGGACTAGATACCGGGGAGCTGTTTTTT.

This clone came up once. The rearrangement uses TRBV30 and TRBJ2-5; the D is unclear. The germline V gene has CDR1 GTSNPN and CDR2 SVGIG (reference sequence). The CDR3 runs to 14 residues. Trimming shortened V by 0 bases and J by 0 bases, and 8 bases separated the two germline ends. In nucleotides, the CDR3 is TGTGCCTGGAGTGTACTTTCGGACCAAGAGACCCAGTACTTC. This codes for CAWSVLSDQETQYF.

The J gene is TRBJ1-2, the V gene TRBV6-5; 10 bases are shared with TRBD1. Germline values: CDR1 MNHEY, CDR2 SVGAGI. The CDR3 consists of 12 residues. After removal of 6 bases from V and 10 bases from J, the junction contained 5 bases not matched to a gene. The CDR3 loop is CASSSGTGDYTF. The CDR3, as DNA: TGTGCCAGCAGCTCCGGGACAGGGGACTACACCTTC.

The chain links TRBV27 to TRBJ2-5; 7 nucleotides align to TRBD1. The germline CDR1 and CDR2 sequences are MNHEY and SMNVEV (reference sequence). After removal of 4 bases from V and 5 bases from J, the junction contained 10 bases not matched to a gene. The CDR3 is 15 amino acids. The CDR3 DNA follows: TGTGCCAGCAGTTCCCTGGGACAGAGGATGGAGACCCAGTACTTC. Translation gives CASSSLGQRMETQYF.

V usage is TRBV2 and J usage is TRBJ1-1; no reliable D call. Germline-derived CDR1 and CDR2 are SNHLY and FYNNEI. There are 14 residues in the CDR3. V lost 6 bases to trimming and J lost 4 bases, with 15 bases between them. The CDR3 nucleotides are TGTGCCAGCAGCGCGACCCATATGGCCACTGAAGCTTTCTTT. This codes for CASSATHMATEAFF.